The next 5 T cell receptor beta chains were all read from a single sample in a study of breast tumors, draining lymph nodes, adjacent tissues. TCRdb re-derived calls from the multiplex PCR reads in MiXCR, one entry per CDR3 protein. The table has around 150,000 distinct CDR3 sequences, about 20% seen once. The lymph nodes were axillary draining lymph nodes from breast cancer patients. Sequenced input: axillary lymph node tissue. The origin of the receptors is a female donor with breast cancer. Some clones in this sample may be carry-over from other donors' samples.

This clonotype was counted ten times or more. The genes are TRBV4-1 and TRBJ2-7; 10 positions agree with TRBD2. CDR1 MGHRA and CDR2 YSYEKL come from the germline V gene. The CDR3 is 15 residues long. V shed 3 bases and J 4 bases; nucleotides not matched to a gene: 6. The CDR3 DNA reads TGCGCCAGCAGCCAGATACTAGCGGGAAGGTACGAGCAGTACTTC. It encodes CASSQILAGRYEQYF.

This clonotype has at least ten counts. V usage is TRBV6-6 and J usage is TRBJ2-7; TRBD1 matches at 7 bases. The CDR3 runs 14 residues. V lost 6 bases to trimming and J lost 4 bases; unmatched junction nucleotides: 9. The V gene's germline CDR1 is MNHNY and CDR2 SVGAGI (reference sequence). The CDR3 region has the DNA TGTGCCAGCAGGCCTCCCGGGACAGAGTACGAGCAGTACTTC. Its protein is CASRPPGTEYEQYF.

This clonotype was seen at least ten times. CDR3 nucleotides: TGTGCCAGCAGCGGACGGGCCAGGTTGACAGATACGCAGTATTTT. Translation: CASSGRARLTDTQYF. The gene calls are TRBV7-9 and TRBJ2-3; D is uncertain. The CDR3 runs 15 residues. The V end was cut by 5 bases, the J end by 3 bases, with 15 bases between. In germline, CDR1 is SEHNR, CDR2 FQNEAQ (reference sequence).

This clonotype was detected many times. CDR3 loop: CSARDPTGTPETQYF. The CDR3 DNA sequence: TGCAGTGCTAGAGACCCGACAGGGACCCCAGAGACCCAGTACTTC. The chain couples TRBV20-1 to TRBJ2-5, with TRBD1 identical over 7 bases. In germline, CDR1 is DFQATT, CDR2 SNEGSKA (reference sequence). The CDR3 spans 15 residues. Losses at the gene ends were 0 bases for V and 4 bases for J; bases not matched to a gene: 8.

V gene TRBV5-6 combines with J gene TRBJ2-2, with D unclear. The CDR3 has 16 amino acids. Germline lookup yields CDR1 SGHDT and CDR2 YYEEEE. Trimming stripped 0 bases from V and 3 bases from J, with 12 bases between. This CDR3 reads CASSLAIGLYTGELFF. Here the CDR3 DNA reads TGTGCCAGCAGCTTGGCCATAGGGCTGTACACCGGGGAGCTGTTTTTT.